These 23 T cell receptor beta chains share one sample of origin, sequenced in a study of cytomegalovirus exposure and HLA in healthy donors. Primers included in the PCR were 60 Vbeta and 13 Jbeta primers. Sequenced by immunoSEQ multiplex PCR; TCRdb stores in-frame clones only, minus some. Of about 98,000 clones in the sample, 80% to 90% were seen once. The specimen sequenced was PBMCs. These receptors originate from a middle-aged man in good health and CMV-seronegative.

The genes are TRBV29-1 and TRBJ1-2; no firm D call. Germline V gene sequence: CDR1 SQVTM, CDR2 ANQGSEA. This CDR3 has 12 residues. Trimming shortened V by 4 bases and J by 2 bases, and 8 bases separated the two germline ends. The CDR3 here is CSVGGGNYGYTF. In DNA form, the CDR3 reads TGCAGCGTTGGTGGAGGGAACTATGGCTACACCTTC.

The chain is built from TRBV5-4 and TRBJ1-1; D is unresolved. Deletions cut 0 bases from V and 4 bases from J, with 7 bases between. CDR1 and CDR2 (germline): SGHNT, YYREEE (reference sequence). There are 13 residues in the CDR3. The CDR3: CASSLAPGTEAFF. In DNA form, the CDR3 reads TGTGCCAGCAGCTTGGCGCCGGGCACTGAAGCTTTCTTT.

The rearrangement links TRBV18 to TRBJ2-1; 8 positions agree with TRBD2. The CDR3 sequence is 15 residues long. Germline V CDR1 and CDR2: KGHSH, LQKENI. J lost 6 bases, V lost 1 base, and 5 bases had no gene match. CDR3 protein: CASSPRREGVNEQFF. In DNA form, the CDR3 reads TGTGCCAGCTCACCACGTCGGGAGGGGGTCAATGAGCAGTTCTTC.

The rearrangement joins TRBV4-1 to TRBJ1-1; D uncertain. The CDR3 length is 14 residues. The V end was cut by 4 bases, the J end by 0 bases, with 9 bases between. Looked up from germline, CDR1 is MGHRA and CDR2 is YSYEKL. CDR3 DNA sequence: TGCGCCAGCAGCCCCGGAGGAGTGAACACTGAAGCTTTCTTT. It codes for CASSPGGVNTEAFF.

The chain combines TRBV7-9 with TRBJ1-1; 9 bases match TRBD1. There are 16 residues in the CDR3. The junction had 14 bases not matched to a gene; V was cut back by 5 bases and J by 7 bases. Germline V CDR1 and CDR2: SEHNR, FQNEAQ (reference sequence). The CDR3 protein is CASSPKGGTGINEAFF. The CDR3 coding sequence is TGTGCCAGCAGCCCCAAGGGGGGGACAGGGATCAATGAAGCTTTCTTT.

The CDR3 loop is CASSRGQGTYEQYF. CDR3 nucleotides: TGTGCCAGCAGCAGAGGACAGGGAACCTACGAGCAGTACTTC. J is TRBJ2-7 and V is TRBV27, with 8 bases matching TRBD1. Germline CDR1 and CDR2: MNHEY and SMNVEV (reference sequence). V shed 6 bases and J 2 bases; nucleotides not matched to a gene: 6. This CDR3 has 14 amino acids.

V gene TRBV27 combines with J gene TRBJ1-6; D uncertain. Germline CDR1 is MNHEY and CDR2 is SMNVEV (reference sequence). The CDR3 covers 14 residues. The germline V and J ends were trimmed by 3 bases and 7 bases, with 10 bases remaining between them. CDR3 loop: CASSLRVGNSPLHF. In DNA form, the CDR3 reads TGTGCCAGCAGTTTGAGGGTGGGGAATTCACCCCTCCACTTT.

The rearrangement joins TRBV19 to TRBJ1-2, with 9 bases matching TRBD1. V lost 5 bases, J lost 3 bases, and 4 bases stayed unmatched. This CDR3 has 14 residues. Germline CDR1 is LNHDA and CDR2 is SQIVND (reference sequence). The CDR3 loop reads CASSVDRGDYGYTF. The CDR3 DNA reads as TGTGCCAGTAGTGTTGACAGGGGGGACTATGGCTACACCTTC.

The chain uses TRBV5-4 and TRBJ1-2; D unclear. This CDR3 spans 14 amino acids. Looked up from germline, CDR1 is SGHNT and CDR2 is YYREEE (reference sequence). V was pared by 0 bases and J by 8 bases, with 14 bases between. The DNA of the CDR3 is TGTGCCAGCAGCTTGGCCTTCCAGGTTGGGGGCTACACCTTC. This sequence encodes CASSLAFQVGGYTF.

The V call is TRBV5-8, the J call TRBJ2-7; tentative D call: TRBD1 (5 bases). The V gene's germline CDR1 is SGHTS and CDR2 YDEGEE. V lost 0 bases, J lost 2 bases, and 12 bases lay in between. The CDR3 has 15 residues. The CDR3 DNA is TGTGCCAGCAGCTTGGCGTCAGGGTTACCCTACGAGCAGTACTTC. Protein: CASSLASGLPYEQYF.

This rearrangement joins TRBV27 to TRBJ2-5, with 8 bases lining up with TRBD1. The end of the DNA is better explained by TRBJ2-7, so the J call may be wrong. CDR3 length: 14 amino acids. Germline V gene lookup returns CDR1 MNHEY and CDR2 SMNVEV (reference sequence). The chain's CDR3 is CASRSTGASYEQYF. CDR3 bases: TGTGCCAGCAGGTCGACAGGGGCATCCTACGAGCAGTACTTC.

This clone was recorded a few times. J is TRBJ1-6 and V is TRBV18, with 7 bases that match TRBD1. V shed 3 bases, J shed 5 bases, and the junction held 7 bases outside the gene matches. Germline V CDR1 and CDR2: KGHSH, LQKENI. This CDR3 comprises 16 residues. CDR3 in DNA: TGTGCCAGCTCACCCCTCCCAGGGGGAAATAATTCACCCCTCCACTTT. Residues: CASSPLPGGNNSPLHF. Full variable domain (remainder filled in from reference TRBV18 and TRBJ1-6): NAGVMQNPRHLVRRRGQEARLRCSPMKGHSHVYWYRQLPEEGLKFMVYLQKENIIDESGMPKERFSAEFPKEGPSILRIQQVVRGDSAAYFCASSPLPGGNNSPLHFGNGTRLTVT.

This sequence joins TRBV7-2 and TRBJ2-5; 10 bases map to TRBD2. The junction had 10 bases not matched to a gene; V was cut back by 2 bases and J by 4 bases. The CDR3 is 17 amino acids. Germline lookup yields CDR1 SGHTA and CDR2 FQGNSA. The CDR3 region is CASSLNSGGASRETQYF. CDR3 nucleotide sequence: TGTGCCAGCAGCTTAAACAGCGGGGGGGCCTCGCGAGAGACCCAGTACTTC.

The chain joins TRBV7-2 to TRBJ1-4; no definite D call. Germline values: CDR1 SGHTA, CDR2 FQGNSA. The CDR3 length is 13 residues. Between the trimmed V and J ends, which lost 5 bases and 10 bases, there was a span of 14 bases. CDR3 region: CASSPEEGGKLFF. CDR3 DNA: TGTGCCAGCAGCCCAGAGGAGGGAGGAAAACTGTTTTTT.

The rearrangement links TRBV5-1 to TRBJ2-1; D remains ambiguous. This CDR3 is built from 15 residues. V was pared by 1 base and J by 1 base, with 9 bases between. Germline CDR1 reads SGHRS; CDR2 reads YFSETQ. The CDR3 nucleotides read TGCGCCAGCAGCTTGTTACCGACATCCTACAATGAGCAGTTCTTC. It encodes CASSLLPTSYNEQFF.

This clone came up once. The gene calls are TRBV4-2 and TRBJ1-2; maybe TRBD1 (5 bases). CDR3 length equals 16 residues. V was shortened by 0 bases and J by 2 bases, with 13 bases between the two germline ends. CDR1 is LGHNA and CDR2 is YNFKEQ in the germline V gene. The CDR3: CASSQEYGGKNYGYTF. DNA for the CDR3: TGTGCCAGCAGCCAAGAGTATGGGGGGAAAAACTATGGCTACACCTTC.

This clone was counted only a few times. The chain joins TRBV7-9 to TRBJ2-5, with D perhaps TRBD1 (6 bases). Trimming cost V 5 bases and J 3 bases, with 10 bases left between them. Germline assignment: CDR1 SEHNR and CDR2 FQNEAQ (reference sequence). The CDR3 loop spans 13 amino acids. The CDR3 region is CASSRYREETQYF. The CDR3, as DNA: TGTGCCAGCAGCCGTTACAGGGAAGAGACCCAGTACTTC.

V and J are TRBV19 and TRBJ1-4; D gene ambiguous. The V end was cut by 5 bases, the J end by 0 bases, with 7 bases between. The germline V gene encodes CDR1 LNHDA and CDR2 SQIVND (reference sequence). The CDR3 extends over 14 amino acids. The CDR3 DNA follows: TGTGCCAGTAGTGGGGAGGCAACTAATGAAAAACTGTTTTTT. It is translated as CASSGEATNEKLFF. The full variable domain, its missing parts supplied by reference TRBV19 and TRBJ1-4, is DGGITQSPKYLFRKEGQNVTLSCEQNLNHDAMYWYRQDPGQGLRLIYYSQIVNDFQKGDIAEGYSVSREKKESFPLTVTSAQKNPTAFYLCASSGEATNEKLFFGSGTQLSVL.

This chain uses TRBV10-3 with TRBJ1-5; a weak D match, TRBD1 (6 bases). The CDR3 is made up of 13 amino acids. V was trimmed by 7 bases and J by 3 bases, leaving 10 bases between them. Germline V gene data show CDR1 as ENHRY and CDR2 as SYGVKD. This CDR3 reads CAIKGEVNQPQHF. CDR3 coding DNA: TGTGCCATCAAGGGGGAAGTCAATCAGCCCCAGCATTTT.

This chain links TRBV7-9 with TRBJ1-2, with a tentative D call TRBD1 (5 bases). The CDR3 loop spans 15 amino acids. Germline V gene data show CDR1 as SEHNR and CDR2 as FQNEAQ (reference sequence). The ends were cut back, 2 bases at V and 6 bases at J, with 16 bases in the middle. CDR3 amino acids: CASSLLAGFYDGYTF. Here the CDR3 DNA reads TGTGCCAGCAGCTTATTGGCAGGGTTTTACGATGGCTACACCTTC.

V usage is TRBV2 and J usage is TRBJ1-5; D gene uncertain. CDR3 size: 13 residues. Trimming stripped 7 bases from V and 4 bases from J, with 11 bases between. Germline V gene sequence: CDR1 SNHLY, CDR2 FYNNEI. CDR3 protein: CASNWFPNQPQHF. The CDR3 DNA sequence: TGTGCCAGCAACTGGTTTCCAAATCAGCCCCAGCATTTT.

J is TRBJ1-2 and V is TRBV18, with 9 bases that match TRBD1. With 3 bases clipped from V and 4 bases from J, the junction kept 6 bases outside the gene matches. Per the germline V gene, CDR1 is KGHSH and CDR2 is LQKENI. CDR3 size: 15 residues. The chain's CDR3 is CASSPTQGAGYGYTF. DNA of the CDR3: TGTGCCAGCTCACCCACACAGGGGGCAGGCTATGGCTACACCTTC. The full variable domain, its missing parts supplied by reference TRBV18 and TRBJ1-2, is NAGVMQNPRHLVRRRGQEARLRCSPMKGHSHVYWYRQLPEEGLKFMVYLQKENIIDESGMPKERFSAEFPKEGPSILRIQQVVRGDSAAYFCASSPTQGAGYGYTFGSGTRLTVV.

In its sample, this clone was seen a few times. The CDR3 nucleotides are TGCGCCAGCAGCCACACACCCGGGATTACTAACTATGGCTACACCTTC. Residues: CASSHTPGITNYGYTF. V gene TRBV4-3 combines with J gene TRBJ1-2; no firm D call. V dropped 3 bases and J dropped 0 bases, with 14 bases sitting between them. The CDR3 runs 16 residues. Germline V lookup: CDR1 LGHNA, CDR2 YSLEER.